The 16 T cell receptor beta chains given below trace back to one sample, sequenced in a study of blood T cell repertoires in COVID-19. The method was immunoSEQ multiplex PCR; TCRdb's version includes in-frame clones alone and lacks a portion of them. This table holds about 200,000 clones, 85% to 90% found once. Sequenced sample: PBMCs or T cells enriched from blood (not recorded which). The receptors stem from a woman aged 25-40 years with acute COVID-19.

The chain uses TRBV6-5 and TRBJ1-6; D perhaps matches TRBD1 (5 bases). The germline V gene encodes CDR1 MNHEY and CDR2 SVGAGI. V lost 6 bases and J 6 bases, leaving 15 bases between the germline ends. CDR3 length: 15 amino acids. The chain's CDR3 is CASSGGWTLNSPLHF. As DNA, the CDR3 is TGTGCCAGCAGCGGGGGATGGACGCTTAATTCACCCCTCCACTTT.

This sequence joins TRBV29-1 and TRBJ2-7, with D perhaps TRBD1 (6 bases). The CDR3 runs to 11 residues. V lost 6 bases to trimming and J lost 3 bases, with 9 bases between them. Per the germline V gene, CDR1 is SQVTM and CDR2 is ANQGSEA. The CDR3 DNA sequence: TGCAGCGTGCACAGGGACTACGAGCAGTACTTC. Protein sequence: CSVHRDYEQYF.

J is TRBJ2-3 and V is TRBV7-2; D unresolved. The germline V gene has CDR1 SGHTA and CDR2 FQGNSA. V was shortened by 2 bases and J by 7 bases, with 7 bases between the two germline ends. CDR3 length: 12 amino acids. CDR3 amino acids: CASSLLAYTQYF. CDR3 DNA sequence: TGTGCCAGCAGCTTATTGGCTTATACGCAGTATTTT.

The V call is TRBV7-2, the J call TRBJ2-1; maybe TRBD1 (8 bases). Trimming removed 2 bases from V and 6 bases from J, with 20 bases in between. The CDR3 is 17 amino acids. Germline loops: CDR1 SGHTA, CDR2 FQGNSA. The CDR3 loop is CASSLTPQGGGLNEQFF. CDR3 DNA sequence: TGTGCCAGCAGCTTAACCCCACAGGGGGGGGGTCTCAATGAGCAGTTCTTC. The entire variable domain, with the rest obtained from reference TRBV7-2 and TRBJ2-1, is as follows: GAGVSQSPSNKVTEKGKDVELRCDPISGHTALYWYRQSLGQGLEFLIYFQGNSAPDKSGLPSDRFSAERTGGSVSTLTIQRTQQEDSAVYLCASSLTPQGGGLNEQFFGPGTRLTVL.

V gene TRBV7-9 combines with J gene TRBJ1-2; D remains ambiguous. The CDR3 has 17 residues. In germline, CDR1 is SEHNR, CDR2 FQNEAQ (reference sequence). V was trimmed by 0 bases and J by 4 bases, leaving 18 bases between them. The CDR3 reads CASSLAGAVRTSYGYTF. The CDR3 nucleotides are TGTGCCAGCAGCTTAGCTGGAGCAGTCAGAACCAGCTATGGCTACACCTTC.

The J gene is TRBJ1-4, the V gene TRBV7-2; 7 positions match TRBD1. CDR3 length: 15 amino acids. Unmatched junction bases numbered 5, after V lost 1 base and J lost 6 bases. Germline V gene data show CDR1 as SGHTA and CDR2 as FQGNSA. The CDR3 nucleotides read TGTGCCAGCAGCTTAGAGTGGACAGGTTATGAAAAACTGTTTTTT. Translating it yields CASSLEWTGYEKLFF.

The rearrangement links TRBV11-2 to TRBJ2-1; 7 bases fit TRBD2. The ends lost 2 bases at V and 4 bases at J; junction bases unmatched: 8. The CDR3 covers 16 residues. Germline CDR1 reads SGHAT; CDR2 reads FQNNGV. Here the CDR3 reads CASSLNPRGGYNEQFF. The DNA for the CDR3 is TGTGCCAGCAGCTTAAATCCGCGCGGGGGATACAATGAGCAGTTCTTC.

The chain recombines TRBV21-1 with TRBJ2-3; the table's TRBD2 call for D was not verified on the DNA. TRBV21-1 is flagged as a pseudogene. This CDR3 is built from 18 residues. DNA for the CDR3: TGTGCCAGCAGCTCCCGGACTAGCGGGGGAGCTAGCACAGATACGCAGTATTTT. It codes for CASSSRTSGGASTDTQYF.

The rearrangement joins TRBV14 to TRBJ2-2; D possibly corresponds to TRBD1 (5 bases). Between the trimmed V and J ends, which lost 5 bases and 6 bases, there was a span of 16 bases. Germline CDR1 reads SGHDN; CDR2 reads FVKESK. The length of the CDR3 is 15 residues. Here the CDR3 DNA reads TGTGCCAGCAGCTCGAGACAGATCGGTGCCGGGGAGCTGTTTTTT. Its protein product is CASSSRQIGAGELFF.

This clone has a count of ten or more. The rearrangement uses TRBV7-9 and TRBJ2-7; possibly TRBD2 for D (6 bases). V lost 5 bases and J lost 6, with 17 bases in between. CDR1 is SEHNR, CDR2 FQNEAQ, per germline (reference sequence). The CDR3 is 14 amino acids. CDR3 sequence reads: CASSPRGLGGEQYF. The DNA for the CDR3 is TGTGCCAGCAGCCCCCGGGGATTGGGGGGCGAGCAGTACTTC.

The rearrangement links TRBV9 to TRBJ1-4; the D gene is possibly TRBD1 (6 bases). V shed 3 bases and J shed 8 bases, with 14 bases lying between them. Germline CDR1 and CDR2: SGDLS and YYNGEE. The CDR3 length is 14 residues. In nucleotides, the CDR3 is TGTGCCAGCAGCGACAGGGTGACGGGAGAAAAACTGTTTTTT. Amino acids: CASSDRVTGEKLFF.

Notes on this clone: The same CDR3 arises from other DNA sequences in this sample as well. V usage is TRBV7-9 and J usage is TRBJ1-1, with D possibly being TRBD1 (6 bases). Germline CDR1 SEHNR, CDR2 FQNEAQ (reference sequence). V gave up 4 bases and J gave up 5 bases, with 11 bases separating them. The CDR3 runs to 13 residues. The CDR3 reads CASSSGQGTEAFF. The CDR3 region has the DNA TGTGCCAGCAGCTCGGGACAAGGGACTGAAGCTTTCTTT.

The genes are TRBV21-1 and TRBJ1-1; TRBD1, the table's D call, lacks a check against the DNA. TRBV21-1 is termed a pseudogene. The CDR3 is 15 amino acids. As DNA, the CDR3 is TGTGCCAGCAGCTTAGTTCCAGGGACAACCCCTGAAGCTTTCTTT. It specifies CASSLVPGTTPEAFF.

This clone has only one observation. This chain joins TRBV10-1 and TRBJ2-3; D might be TRBD2 (7 bases). The germline CDR1 and CDR2 sequences are WNHNN and SYGVQD (reference sequence). Trimming cost V 3 bases and J 4 bases, with 11 bases left between them. The CDR3 consists of 14 residues. The chain's CDR3 is CASSEGGGADTQYF. In DNA, the CDR3 is TGCGCCAGCAGTGAAGGGGGGGGCGCAGATACGCAGTATTTT.

This chain joins TRBV6-1 and TRBJ1-4; D may be TRBD1 (6 bases). CDR3 length: 16 residues. V lost 2 bases and J 3 bases, leaving 13 bases between the germline ends. Germline lookup yields CDR1 MNHNS and CDR2 SASEGT. The CDR3 region has the DNA TGTGCCAGCAGTGAATGGCAGGGGAAGGCTAATGAAAAACTGTTTTTT. This gives the protein CASSEWQGKANEKLFF.

The genes are TRBV7-8 and TRBJ1-1; TRBD1 is a possible D gene (5 bases). This CDR3 is built from 14 residues. The germline V gene encodes CDR1 SGHVS and CDR2 FQNEAQ. Trimming left V 2 bases short and J 4 bases short, with 11 bases between. The CDR3 sequence: CASSLRQRGTEAFF. The CDR3 DNA reads TGTGCCAGCAGCTTACGACAGCGAGGCACTGAAGCTTTCTTT.